The rows below give T cell receptor beta chains drawn from one sample of a study of PD-L1 blockade in urothelial cancer. The table came from immunoSEQ multiplex PCR; TCRdb's copy has only in-frame clones and leaves some out. The table has about 14,000 clones, approximately 90% seen once. Here the sequenced sample was PBMCs, taken around atezolizumab (anti-PD-L1) treatment. All receptors come from a man in his 70s with urothelial cancer. Each CDR3 is given with its conserved first and last residue. D genes are given only for firm matches. Not all rows give a size; the values are once, few, many and, for expanded clones, a class.

V gene: TRBV19; J gene: TRBJ1-6; clone size: -; CDR3 length: 17; D gene: TRBD1; CDR3 DNA: TGTGCCAGTAGTACGACAGGGGGCTTCTCCTATAATTCACCCCTCCACTTT; CDR3 protein: CASSTTGGFSYNSPLHF
V gene: TRBV4-1; J gene: TRBJ1-1; clone size: -; CDR3 length: 17; D gene: -; CDR3 DNA: TGCGCCAGCAGCCCCTCAGTGCTCTACAGGCGGAACACTGAAGCTTTCTTT; CDR3 protein: CASSPSVLYRRNTEAFF
V gene: TRBV11-2; J gene: TRBJ2-2; clone size: -; CDR3 length: 16; D gene: -; CDR3 DNA: TGTGCCAGCAGCTTAGATCGGAGGGGAGGCACCGGGGAGCTGTTTTTT; CDR3 protein: CASSLDRRGGTGELFF
V gene: TRBV27; J gene: TRBJ1-2; clone size: -; CDR3 length: 14; D gene: -; CDR3 DNA: TGTGCCAGCACTTCCAAGACTCCAGAACACGGCTACACCTTC; CDR3 protein: CASTSKTPEHGYTF
V gene: TRBV30; J gene: TRBJ1-1; clone size: -; CDR3 length: 12; D gene: -; CDR3 DNA: TGTGCCTGGAGTGGACCACAGACCCGAACTTTCTTT; CDR3 protein: CAWSGPQTRTFF
V gene: TRBV27; J gene: TRBJ2-3; clone size: -; CDR3 length: 15; D gene: -; CDR3 DNA: -; CDR3 protein: CASSFFGQGADTQYF
V gene: TRBV6-5; J gene: TRBJ2-3; clone size: -; CDR3 length: 16; D gene: -; CDR3 DNA: TGTGCCAGCAGTTACCGAGCCGGGACTTACACAGATACGCAGTATTTT; CDR3 protein: CASSYRAGTYTDTQYF
V gene: TRBV5-1; J gene: TRBJ1-1; clone size: once; CDR3 length: 14; D gene: TRBD1; CDR3 DNA: TGCGCCAGCAGCCCAGACAGGGAATGGGCTGAAGCTTTCTTT; CDR3 protein: CASSPDREWAEAFF
V gene: TRBV29-1; J gene: TRBJ2-7; clone size: -; CDR3 length: 13; D gene: -; CDR3 DNA: TGCAGCGTTGAAGGTCTGGGCGCCTACGAGCAGTACTTC; CDR3 protein: CSVEGLGAYEQYF
V gene: TRBV4-1; J gene: TRBJ2-7; clone size: -; CDR3 length: 13; D gene: TRBD1; CDR3 DNA: TGCGCCAGCAGCCAGGACAGGCACTACGAGCAGTACTTC; CDR3 protein: CASSQDRHYEQYF
V gene: TRBV6-5; J gene: TRBJ1-1; clone size: medium-sized; CDR3 length: 14; D gene: -; CDR3 DNA: TGTGCCAGCAGTCAAACAGGGCGGAACACTGAAGCTTTCTTT; CDR3 protein: CASSQTGRNTEAFF
V gene: TRBV6-1; J gene: TRBJ2-5; clone size: -; CDR3 length: 13; D gene: -; CDR3 DNA: TGTGCCAGCCTGCCGAGAGGAGACGAGACCCAGTACTTC; CDR3 protein: CASLPRGDETQYF
V gene: TRBV7-9; J gene: TRBJ1-5; clone size: -; CDR3 length: 17; D gene: TRBD1; CDR3 DNA: TGTGCCAGATCGACCTTTTATGACAGGGACCTCAATCAGCCCCAGCATTTT; CDR3 protein: CARSTFYDRDLNQPQHF
V gene: TRBV6-5; J gene: TRBJ1-2; clone size: -; CDR3 length: 14; D gene: -; CDR3 DNA: TGTGCCAGCAGCAGGTCGGGGGAGGGCTATGGCTACACCTTC; CDR3 protein: CASSRSGEGYGYTF
V gene: TRBV19; J gene: TRBJ2-7; clone size: -; CDR3 length: 13; D gene: -; CDR3 DNA: TGTGCCAGTAGTCCCCCGGCTAGCTACGAGCAGTACTTC; CDR3 protein: CASSPPASYEQYF
V gene: TRBV2; J gene: TRBJ2-5; clone size: -; CDR3 length: 15; D gene: TRBD1; CDR3 DNA: TGTGCCAGCAGCCGGGACAGGGGGCGAGGAGAGACCCAGTACTTC; CDR3 protein: CASSRDRGRGETQYF
V gene: TRBV30; J gene: TRBJ1-6; clone size: -; CDR3 length: 13; D gene: -; CDR3 DNA: TGTGCCGGGTGGACGGGAATTAATTCACCCCTCCACTTT; CDR3 protein: CAGWTGINSPLHF
V gene: TRBV11-2; J gene: TRBJ2-5; clone size: -; CDR3 length: 16; D gene: TRBD2; CDR3 DNA: TGTGCCAGCAGCCCCGGGACTAGCGGGGGGCCGGGGGCCCAGTACTTC; CDR3 protein: CASSPGTSGGPGAQYF
V gene: TRBV10-3; J gene: TRBJ2-1; clone size: -; CDR3 length: 14; D gene: -; CDR3 DNA: TGTGCCATCAGTGAGTCGTCAGGGCAGGCTGAGCAGTTCTTC; CDR3 protein: CAISESSGQAEQFF
V gene: TRBV9; J gene: TRBJ1-5; clone size: -; CDR3 length: 17; D gene: -; CDR3 DNA: TGTGCCAGCAGTAGGACAGCCCTAACCGATAGCAATCAGCCCCAGCATTTT; CDR3 protein: CASSRTALTDSNQPQHF
V gene: TRBV9; J gene: TRBJ2-1; clone size: -; CDR3 length: 15; D gene: TRBD1; CDR3 DNA: TGTGCCAGCAGCCAGGACAGGGGAACCTACAATGAGCAGTTCTTC; CDR3 protein: CASSQDRGTYNEQFF
V gene: TRBV4-1; J gene: TRBJ1-2; clone size: -; CDR3 length: 16; D gene: -; CDR3 DNA: TGCGCCAGCAGCCAAGATCGCGACAGGTTAAACTATGGCTACACCTTC; CDR3 protein: CASSQDRDRLNYGYTF
V gene: TRBV6-6; J gene: TRBJ1-5; clone size: -; CDR3 length: 14; D gene: -; CDR3 DNA: TGTGCCAGCAGCACAGGGAAGGTGCATCAGCCCCAGCATTTT; CDR3 protein: CASSTGKVHQPQHF
V gene: TRBV25-1; J gene: TRBJ1-1; clone size: -; CDR3 length: 15; D gene: TRBD1; CDR3 DNA: TGTGCCAGCAGTGAATCGACAGGGAGGAGCACTGAAGCTTTCTTT; CDR3 protein: CASSESTGRSTEAFF
V gene: TRBV7-9; J gene: TRBJ2-1; clone size: -; CDR3 length: 13; D gene: -; CDR3 DNA: TGTGCCAGCAGCCCCTCAGGGGCGAATGAGCAGTTCTTC; CDR3 protein: CASSPSGANEQFF
V gene: TRBV6-5; J gene: TRBJ1-6; clone size: once; CDR3 length: 14; D gene: -; CDR3 DNA: TGTGCCAGCAGAGAGGGTGTCTATAATTCACCCCTCCACTTT; CDR3 protein: CASREGVYNSPLHF
V gene: TRBV27; J gene: TRBJ2-3; clone size: -; CDR3 length: 15; D gene: TRBD2; CDR3 DNA: TGTGCCAGCAGAAACCTAGCGGGGGGGGCAGATACGCAGTATTTT; CDR3 protein: CASRNLAGGADTQYF
V gene: TRBV2; J gene: TRBJ2-1; clone size: -; CDR3 length: 16; D gene: TRBD2; CDR3 DNA: TGTGCCAGCAGTGTTTATGAGACTAGCGGCTACAATGAGCAGTTCTTC; CDR3 protein: CASSVYETSGYNEQFF
V gene: TRBV11-2; J gene: TRBJ1-2; clone size: -; CDR3 length: 15; D gene: -; CDR3 DNA: TGTGCCAGCAGCCCGGGGACAAGCGCTAACTATGGCTACACCTTC; CDR3 protein: CASSPGTSANYGYTF
V gene: TRBV28; J gene: TRBJ2-7; clone size: -; CDR3 length: 14; D gene: TRBD1; CDR3 DNA: TGTGCCAGCAGTTGGGGGACAGGGAAATACGAGCAGTACTTC; CDR3 protein: CASSWGTGKYEQYF
V gene: TRBV6-5; J gene: TRBJ2-5; clone size: -; CDR3 length: 12; D gene: -; CDR3 DNA: TGTGCCAGCAGTTACGCGGGGCAGACCCAGTACTTC; CDR3 protein: CASSYAGQTQYF
V gene: TRBV28; J gene: TRBJ2-7; clone size: -; CDR3 length: 12; D gene: TRBD1; CDR3 DNA: TGTGCCAGCACGACAGGGGGCGCCGAGCAGTACTTC; CDR3 protein: CASTTGGAEQYF
V gene: TRBV2; J gene: TRBJ1-4; clone size: -; CDR3 length: 12; D gene: -; CDR3 DNA: TGTGCCAGCATTTTGCAGGGGGAAAAACTGTTTTTT; CDR3 protein: CASILQGEKLFF
V gene: TRBV27; J gene: TRBJ1-5; clone size: -; CDR3 length: 19; D gene: TRBD1; CDR3 DNA: TGTGCCAGCAGTTTGAGGGCTAAGGGGGCATCAGGGAGCAATCAGCCCCAGCATTTT; CDR3 protein: CASSLRAKGASGSNQPQHF
V gene: TRBV4-1; J gene: TRBJ2-7; clone size: once; CDR3 length: 16; D gene: TRBD1; CDR3 DNA: TGCGCCAGCAGCCAAGATCCCGGACAGGGTGCCTACGAGCAGTACTTC; CDR3 protein: CASSQDPGQGAYEQYF
V gene: TRBV15; J gene: TRBJ1-3; clone size: few; CDR3 length: 14; D gene: -; CDR3 DNA: TGTGCCACCAGCAGAGACAGGTTTGGAAACACCATATATTTT; CDR3 protein: CATSRDRFGNTIYF
V gene: TRBV5-1; J gene: TRBJ2-7; clone size: -; CDR3 length: 13; D gene: -; CDR3 DNA: TGCGCCAGCAGCTTGTTTCAGGGATACGAGCAGTACTTC; CDR3 protein: CASSLFQGYEQYF
V gene: TRBV2; J gene: TRBJ2-3; clone size: -; CDR3 length: 16; D gene: -; CDR3 DNA: TGTGCCAGCAGTGAAGGAGGGGCGGGGCTCACAGATACGCAGTATTTT; CDR3 protein: CASSEGGAGLTDTQYF
V gene: TRBV6-1; J gene: TRBJ2-5; clone size: -; CDR3 length: 16; D gene: TRBD2; CDR3 DNA: TGTGCCAGCAGTGAGGCGGGGGGTCCCGTTTTTGGAACCCAGTACTTC; CDR3 protein: CASSEAGGPVFGTQYF
V gene: TRBV5-1; J gene: TRBJ1-1; clone size: -; CDR3 length: 15; D gene: TRBD1; CDR3 DNA: TGCGCCAGCAGCTGGCGGGACAGTTCCTTCACTGAAGCTTTCTTT; CDR3 protein: CASSWRDSSFTEAFF
V gene: TRBV15; J gene: TRBJ1-5; clone size: -; CDR3 length: 16; D gene: -; CDR3 DNA: TGTGCCACCAGCAGAGGGGCAGGGTTTAGCAATCAGCCCCAGCATTTT; CDR3 protein: CATSRGAGFSNQPQHF
V gene: TRBV4-1; J gene: TRBJ2-5; clone size: -; CDR3 length: 15; D gene: -; CDR3 DNA: TGCGCCAGCAGCCAAGACTGGAGCCCCGGGGAGACCCAGTACTTC; CDR3 protein: CASSQDWSPGETQYF
V gene: TRBV5-1; J gene: TRBJ2-7; clone size: -; CDR3 length: 16; D gene: TRBD2; CDR3 DNA: TGCGCCAGCAGCTTGGTCGGTAGCGGGGGTTTATACGAGCAGTACTTC; CDR3 protein: CASSLVGSGGLYEQYF
V gene: TRBV12-5; J gene: TRBJ1-2; clone size: few; CDR3 length: 14; D gene: TRBD1; CDR3 DNA: TGTGCTAGTGGTTTGCAGGGGGCTCACTATGGCTACACCTTC; CDR3 protein: CASGLQGAHYGYTF